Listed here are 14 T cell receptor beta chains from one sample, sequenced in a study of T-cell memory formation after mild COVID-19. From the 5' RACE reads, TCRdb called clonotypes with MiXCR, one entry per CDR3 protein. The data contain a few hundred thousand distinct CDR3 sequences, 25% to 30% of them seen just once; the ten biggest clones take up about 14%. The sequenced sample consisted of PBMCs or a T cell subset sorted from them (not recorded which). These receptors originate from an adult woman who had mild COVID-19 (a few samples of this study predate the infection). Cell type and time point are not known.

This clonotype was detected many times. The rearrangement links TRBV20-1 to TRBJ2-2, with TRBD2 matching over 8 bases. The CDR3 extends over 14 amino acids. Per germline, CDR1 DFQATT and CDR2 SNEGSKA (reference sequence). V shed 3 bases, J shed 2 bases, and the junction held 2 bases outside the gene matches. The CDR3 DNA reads TGCAGTGCTAGGCTAGCGGGCAACACCGGGGAGCTGTTTTTT. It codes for CSARLAGNTGELFF.

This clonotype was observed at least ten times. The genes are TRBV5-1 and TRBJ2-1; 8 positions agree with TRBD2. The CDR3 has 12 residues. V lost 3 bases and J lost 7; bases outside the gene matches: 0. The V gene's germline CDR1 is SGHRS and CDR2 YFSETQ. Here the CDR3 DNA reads TGCGCCAGCAGCTCGGGGGGGAATGAGCAGTTCTTC. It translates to CASSSGGNEQFF.

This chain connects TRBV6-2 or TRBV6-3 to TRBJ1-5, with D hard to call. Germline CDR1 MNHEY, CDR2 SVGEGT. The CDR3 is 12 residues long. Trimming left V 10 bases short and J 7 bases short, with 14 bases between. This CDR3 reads CAIGQAFQPQHF. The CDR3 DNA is TGTGCCATCGGGCAGGCCTTCCAGCCCCAGCATTTT.

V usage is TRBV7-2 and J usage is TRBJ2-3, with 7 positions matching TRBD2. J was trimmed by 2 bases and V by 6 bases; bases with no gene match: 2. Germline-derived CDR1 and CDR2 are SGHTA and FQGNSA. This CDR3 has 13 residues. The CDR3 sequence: CASSRDYTDTQYF. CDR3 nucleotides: TGTGCCAGCAGTAGGGACTACACAGATACGCAGTATTTT.

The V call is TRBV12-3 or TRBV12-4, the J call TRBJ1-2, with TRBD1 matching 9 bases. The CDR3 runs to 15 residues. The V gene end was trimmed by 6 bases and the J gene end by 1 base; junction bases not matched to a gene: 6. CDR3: CASSPTGGFNYGYTF. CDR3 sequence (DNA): TGTGCCAGCAGCCCGACAGGGGGTTTTAACTATGGCTACACCTTC.

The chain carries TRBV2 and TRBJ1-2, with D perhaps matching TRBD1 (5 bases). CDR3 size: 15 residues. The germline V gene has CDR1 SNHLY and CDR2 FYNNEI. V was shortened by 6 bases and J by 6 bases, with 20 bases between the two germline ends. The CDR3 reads CASRRSPGLEDGYTF. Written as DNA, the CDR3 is TGTGCCAGCAGGCGAAGCCCAGGGCTGGAGGATGGCTACACCTTC.

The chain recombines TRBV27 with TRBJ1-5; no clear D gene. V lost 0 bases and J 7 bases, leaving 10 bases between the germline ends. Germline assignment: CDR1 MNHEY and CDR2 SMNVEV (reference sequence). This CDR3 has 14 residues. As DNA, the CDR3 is TGTGCCAGCAGTTTATCGGGCCCTCCACAGCCCCAGCATTTT. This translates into CASSLSGPPQPQHF.

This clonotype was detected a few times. In nucleotides, the CDR3 is TGTGCCAGCACCTCTAGCGGCTTCACAGATACGCAGTATTTT. Its protein product is CASTSSGFTDTQYF. This rearrangement joins TRBV5-5 to TRBJ2-3, with 7 bases that match TRBD2. The trim removed 6 bases at V and 2 bases at J, leaving 6 bases unmatched. Germline values: CDR1 SGHKS, CDR2 YYEKEE (reference sequence). The CDR3 contains 14 residues.

CDR3 residues: CASSFGENYNEQFF. Written as DNA, the CDR3 is TGTGCCAGCAGCTTTGGGGAAAACTACAATGAGCAGTTCTTC. The genes are TRBV5-6 and TRBJ2-1; D remains unclear. V lost 2 bases and J lost 3, with 9 bases in between. CDR3 length equals 14 residues. Germline assignment: CDR1 SGHDT and CDR2 YYEEEE.

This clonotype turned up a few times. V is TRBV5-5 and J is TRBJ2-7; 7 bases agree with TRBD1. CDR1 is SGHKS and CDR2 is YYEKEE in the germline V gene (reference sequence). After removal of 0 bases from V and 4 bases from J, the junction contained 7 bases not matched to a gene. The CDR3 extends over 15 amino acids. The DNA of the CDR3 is TGTGCCAGCAGCTTGGCCGGACAGGATGCATACGAGCAGTACTTC. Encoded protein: CASSLAGQDAYEQYF.

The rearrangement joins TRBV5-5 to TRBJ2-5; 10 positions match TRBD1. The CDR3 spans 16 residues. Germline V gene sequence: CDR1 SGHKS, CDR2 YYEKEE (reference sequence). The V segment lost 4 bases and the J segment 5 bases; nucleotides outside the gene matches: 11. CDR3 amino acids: CASSPGGTGVSETQYF. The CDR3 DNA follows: TGTGCCAGCAGCCCGGGGGGGACAGGGGTTTCTGAGACCCAGTACTTC.

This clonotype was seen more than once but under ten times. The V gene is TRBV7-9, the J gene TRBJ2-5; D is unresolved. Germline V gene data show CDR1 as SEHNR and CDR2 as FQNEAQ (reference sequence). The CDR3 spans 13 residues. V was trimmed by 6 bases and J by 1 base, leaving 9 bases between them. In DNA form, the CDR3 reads TGTGCCAGCAGGCCGGACGGCCAAGAGACCCAGTACTTC. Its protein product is CASRPDGQETQYF.

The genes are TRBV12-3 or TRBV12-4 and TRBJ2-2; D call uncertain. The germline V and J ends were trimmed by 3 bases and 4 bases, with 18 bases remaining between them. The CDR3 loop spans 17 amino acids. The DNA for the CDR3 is TGTGCCAGCAGTTTCAGCGTTGGTCTGGTTAGCACCGGGGAGCTGTTTTTT. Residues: CASSFSVGLVSTGELFF.

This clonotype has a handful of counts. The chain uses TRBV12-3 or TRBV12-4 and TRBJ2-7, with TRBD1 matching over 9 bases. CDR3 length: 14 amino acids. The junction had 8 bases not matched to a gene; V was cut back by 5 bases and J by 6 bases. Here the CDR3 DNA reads TGTGCCAGCAGTCATACAGGGGGCGCGTCCGAGCAGTACTTC. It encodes CASSHTGGASEQYF.